These 26 T cell receptor beta chains were all obtained from the same sample, sequenced in a study of cytomegalovirus exposure and HLA in healthy donors. The PCR had 60 Vbeta and 13 Jbeta primers. The table came from immunoSEQ multiplex PCR; TCRdb's copy has only in-frame clones and leaves some out. The sample has some 40,000 clones, roughly 82% seen once; the top ten hold roughly a tenth. Sequenced material: PBMCs. These receptors were collected from a woman between 18 and 29 years old in good health and CMV-seropositive.

V usage is TRBV9 and J usage is TRBJ2-3; D may be TRBD2 (5 bases). The CDR3 covers 16 residues. The germline V gene encodes CDR1 SGDLS and CDR2 YYNGEE. V shed 4 bases and J shed 8 bases, with 23 bases lying between them. The CDR3: CASSPVEGNPVGTQYF. CDR3 DNA: TGTGCCAGCAGCCCTGTCGAGGGTAACCCCGTAGGTACGCAGTATTTT.

This chain uses TRBV2 with TRBJ1-5, with D unclear. The CDR3 loop spans 13 amino acids. V was trimmed by 7 bases and J by 0 bases, leaving 7 bases between them. Germline V gene sequence: CDR1 SNHLY, CDR2 FYNNEI. This chain's CDR3 is CASTYYSNQPQHF. The CDR3, as DNA: TGTGCCAGCACCTACTATAGCAATCAGCCCCAGCATTTT.

The rearrangement links TRBV25-1 to TRBJ2-1; 8 bases fit TRBD1. This CDR3 spans 16 amino acids. Germline trimming cut 6 bases from V and 0 bases from J; bases unmatched to any gene: 7. Germline V lookup: CDR1 MGHDK, CDR2 SYGVNS. The CDR3 region is CASSDRGRSSYNEQFF. CDR3 coding DNA: TGTGCCAGCAGCGACAGGGGAAGGAGCTCCTACAATGAGCAGTTCTTC.

The chain carries TRBV4-3 and TRBJ2-5; D perhaps matches TRBD2 (6 bases). The DNA end favors TRBJ2-7, so the J call may be wrong. The CDR3 is 15 amino acids. Germline assignment: CDR1 LGHNA and CDR2 YSLEER. This CDR3 is CASSQGRGASHEQYF. For the CDR3, the DNA is TGCGCCAGCAGCCAAGGCCGCGGGGCTTCCCACGAGCAGTACTTC.

This clone was counted a few times. This chain uses TRBV19 with TRBJ1-3; D is unresolved. The CDR3 consists of 16 residues. Germline V gives CDR1 LNHDA, CDR2 SQIVND (reference sequence). V lost 1 base and J lost 4, with 14 bases in between. The CDR3: CASSIAVNPGGNTIYF. As DNA, the CDR3 is TGTGCCAGTAGTATAGCCGTCAACCCCGGGGGAAACACCATATATTTT.

The chain recombines TRBV29-1 with TRBJ2-5; 12 positions agree with TRBD1. The trim removed 6 bases at V and 5 bases at J, leaving 10 bases unmatched. This CDR3 has 15 residues. Looked up from germline, CDR1 is SQVTM and CDR2 is ANQGSEA. CDR3 sequence: CSVSRDRGRGETQYF. CDR3 sequence (DNA): TGCAGCGTGAGCCGGGACAGGGGGCGCGGGGAGACCCAGTACTTC.

The V call is TRBV7-9, the J call TRBJ2-7, with TRBD1 matching 7 bases. CDR1 is SEHNR and CDR2 is FQNEAQ in the germline V gene (reference sequence). The length of the CDR3 is 15 residues. This chain's CDR3 is CSTQLPTGSRYEQYF. CDR3 DNA: TGTTCCACCCAGCTCCCGACAGGGAGTAGGTACGAGCAGTACTTC.

V and J are TRBV11-2 and TRBJ2-2; TRBD1 is a possible D gene (5 bases). The CDR3 length is 16 residues. The V gene's germline CDR1 is SGHAT and CDR2 FQNNGV. V shed 4 bases and J shed 0 bases, with 12 bases lying between them. The CDR3 sequence: CASSYGHQTNTGELFF. In DNA form, the CDR3 reads TGTGCCAGCAGCTACGGACACCAAACGAACACCGGGGAGCTGTTTTTT.

By frequency in the sample, this clone is medium-sized. The chain joins TRBV6-1 to TRBJ1-4, with 8 bases lining up with TRBD1. CDR1 MNHNS and CDR2 SASEGT come from the germline V gene. V was pared by 4 bases and J by 6 bases, with 4 bases of the junction left unmatched. This CDR3 has 14 residues. The CDR3 spells CASSGGQDYEKLFF. The DNA of the CDR3 is TGTGCCAGCAGTGGGGGACAGGATTATGAAAAACTGTTTTTT.

V gene TRBV7-9 combines with J gene TRBJ1-3, with D maybe TRBD1 (6 bases). Trimming stripped 5 bases from V and 0 bases from J, with 14 bases between. Germline V lookup: CDR1 SEHNR, CDR2 FQNEAQ (reference sequence). The CDR3 has 16 amino acids. CDR3 region: CASSPATGLSGNTIYF. DNA for the CDR3: TGTGCCAGCAGCCCAGCGACAGGCCTCTCTGGAAACACCATATATTTT.

This clone was counted once. The chain joins TRBV7-9 to TRBJ2-5; possibly TRBD2 for D (5 bases). Trimming took off 3 bases at V and 5 bases at J, with 10 bases between the two ends. The CDR3 totals 13 residues. Per germline, CDR1 SEHNR and CDR2 FQNEAQ (reference sequence). The CDR3 spells CASSLTIYETQYF. The CDR3 nucleotides read TGTGCCAGCAGCTTGACTATCTACGAGACCCAGTACTTC.

This sequence joins TRBV4-3 and TRBJ1-3, with a possible D match to TRBD1 (6 bases). Trimming took 1 base from V and 4 from J, leaving 11 bases between them. Germline V lookup: CDR1 LGHNA, CDR2 YSLEER. This CDR3 contains 15 residues. This chain's CDR3 is CASSQVGGLGNTIYF. The CDR3 coding sequence is TGCGCCAGCAGCCAAGTCGGGGGGCTCGGAAACACCATATATTTT.

This chain connects TRBV12-5 to TRBJ2-5; D is possibly TRBD2 (5 bases). CDR3 length: 13 amino acids. V lost 3 bases to trimming and J lost 7 bases, with 12 bases between them. Germline V gene data show CDR1 as LGHNT and CDR2 as FRNRAP. CDR3 bases: TGTGCTAGTGGTTTCGAGGGAGAGGCGACCCAGTACTTC. It codes for CASGFEGEATQYF.

The V call is TRBV6-5, the J call TRBJ2-1, with D perhaps matching TRBD2 (6 bases). Trimming shortened V by 8 bases and J by 7 bases, and 18 bases separated the two germline ends. Germline V gene sequence: CDR1 MNHEY, CDR2 SVGAGI. The CDR3 is 14 amino acids. The DNA for the CDR3 is TGTGCCAGCCGCCCGGGGAGGAGCACTAATGAGCAGTTCTTC. As protein: CASRPGRSTNEQFF.

V is TRBV6-5 and J is TRBJ2-2; D perhaps matches TRBD2 (6 bases). This CDR3 region has 15 residues. Germline lookup yields CDR1 MNHEY and CDR2 SVGAGI. V was trimmed by 0 bases and J by 5 bases, leaving 10 bases between them. The CDR3 here is CASSYSIGGTGELFF. The CDR3 DNA reads TGTGCCAGCAGTTACTCGATTGGGGGGACCGGGGAGCTGTTTTTT.

The V and J genes are TRBV7-4 and TRBJ2-1; D call uncertain. Trimming took 2 bases from V and 5 from J, leaving 16 bases between them. The CDR3 extends over 16 amino acids. Germline V gene data show CDR1 as SGHVT and CDR2 as SQSDAQ. This CDR3 reads CASSLLGPLLHNEQFF. CDR3 DNA sequence: TGTGCCAGCAGCTTATTGGGCCCCTTGCTACACAATGAGCAGTTCTTC.

V gene TRBV29-1 combines with J gene TRBJ2-7; D is unresolved. V lost 7 bases to trimming and J lost 2 bases, with 15 bases between them. The CDR3 extends over 13 amino acids. Germline-derived CDR1 and CDR2 are SQVTM and ANQGSEA. The CDR3 nucleotides are TGCAGCGGTATGCAGGTCGGAACCTACGAGCAGTACTTC. It translates to CSGMQVGTYEQYF.

The chain employs TRBV9 and TRBJ1-1; D is ambiguous. The CDR3 is 13 amino acids. Trimming left V 0 bases short and J 5 bases short, with 8 bases between. CDR1 and CDR2 from the germline V gene are SGDLS and YYNGEE. The CDR3 DNA sequence: TGTGCCAGCAGCGTAGATCGGGGAACTGAAGCTTTCTTT. Translated: CASSVDRGTEAFF.

The chain carries TRBV7-9 and TRBJ2-1, with 7 nucleotides matching TRBD1. CDR3 size: 14 residues. Germline V lookup: CDR1 SEHNR, CDR2 FQNEAQ (reference sequence). V was pared by 6 bases and J by 0 bases, with 2 bases of the junction left unmatched. This CDR3 reads CASRAGGSYNEQFF. CDR3 DNA: TGTGCCAGCAGGGCAGGGGGCTCCTACAATGAGCAGTTCTTC.

The chain combines TRBV11-2 with TRBJ2-7, with 11 positions matching TRBD2. Germline V gene sequence: CDR1 SGHAT, CDR2 FQNNGV. Trimming at V came to 2 bases and at J to 2 bases, leaving 8 bases not matched to a gene. The CDR3 is made up of 17 amino acids. CDR3: CASSLIAGGPRTYEQYF. CDR3 DNA: TGTGCCAGCAGCTTAATAGCGGGGGGGCCGAGGACCTACGAGCAGTACTTC.

The V call is TRBV23-1, the J call TRBJ1-1; no definite D call. TRBV23-1 is placed among ORFs of uncertain function. CDR3 size: 10 residues. Between the trimmed V and J ends, which lost 3 bases and 12 bases, there was a span of 8 bases. The DNA of the CDR3 is TGCGCCAGCAGTCATCAGGCATCTTTCTTT. Amino acids: CASSHQASFF.

The genes are TRBV2 and TRBJ2-1; 7 bases line up with TRBD2. The V and J ends lost 3 bases and 7 bases, in that order; junction bases with no gene match: 6. From germline, CDR1 is SNHLY and CDR2 FYNNEI. The CDR3 runs to 14 residues. CDR3 loop: CASSDRDYQNEQFF. The CDR3 DNA is TGTGCCAGCAGTGACCGGGACTACCAGAATGAGCAGTTCTTC.

The chain has TRBV7-3 and TRBJ1-1; TRBD1 might be the D (6 bases). This CDR3 has 16 amino acids. CDR1 SGHTA and CDR2 FQGTGA come from the germline V gene. V was clipped by 5 bases and J by 4 bases, with 20 bases between them. The CDR3 protein is CASSDNLGGRGTEAFF. The CDR3 DNA follows: TGTGCCAGCAGCGACAACCTAGGGGGAAGGGGCACTGAAGCTTTCTTT.

The rearrangement uses TRBV7-3 and TRBJ1-6; perhaps TRBD1 as D (6 bases). The CDR3 is 14 residues long. Per the germline V gene, CDR1 is SGHTA and CDR2 is FQGTGA. The V end was cut by 6 bases, the J end by 8 bases, with 14 bases between. CDR3 sequence: CASSEGRGDSPLHF. The CDR3 coding sequence is TGTGCCAGCAGTGAGGGCAGGGGTGATTCACCCCTCCACTTT.

Regarding this clone: The germline gene is not matched at one end of the junction; a read error may be the cause. This chain links TRBV27 with TRBJ1-4; 7 bases are shared with TRBD1. CDR3 length equals 15 residues. Germline CDR1 MNHEY, CDR2 SMNVEV (reference sequence). The CDR3 nucleotides read TGTGCCAGCAGTGTGCCCGGGACAGCTAACGAAAAACTGTTTTTT. This translates into CASSVPGTANEKLFF. Together with reference TRBV27 and TRBJ1-4, the CDR3 gives the full variable domain: EAQVTQNPRYLITVTGKKLTVTCSQNMNHEYMSWYRQDPGLGLRQIYYSMNVEVTDKGDVPEGYKVSRKEKRNFPLILESPSPNQTSLYFCASSVPGTANEKLFFGSGTQLSVL.

The V gene is TRBV5-1, the J gene TRBJ2-5; possible D gene TRBD2, 7 bases. CDR3 length: 16 residues. Germline V gives CDR1 SGHRS, CDR2 YFSETQ. V was pared by 0 bases and J by 5 bases, with 17 bases between. DNA of the CDR3: TGCGCCAGCAGCTTGGAAGGAGGGGGGGCCCTTGAGACCCAGTACTTC. Translating it yields CASSLEGGGALETQYF.